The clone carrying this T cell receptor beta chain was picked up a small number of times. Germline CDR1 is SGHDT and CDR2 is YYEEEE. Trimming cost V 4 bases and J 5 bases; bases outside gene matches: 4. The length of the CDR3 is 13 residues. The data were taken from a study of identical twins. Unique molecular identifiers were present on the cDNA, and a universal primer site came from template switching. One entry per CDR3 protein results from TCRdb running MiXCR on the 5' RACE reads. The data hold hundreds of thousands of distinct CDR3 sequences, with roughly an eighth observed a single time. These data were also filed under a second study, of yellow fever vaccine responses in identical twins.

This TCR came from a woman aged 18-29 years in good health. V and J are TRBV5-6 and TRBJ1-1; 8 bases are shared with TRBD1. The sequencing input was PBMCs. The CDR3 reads CASSEDRETEAFF. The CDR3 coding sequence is TGTGCCAGCAGCGAGGACAGGGAAACTGAAGCTTTCTTT.